The clone carrying this TCR beta chain has a handful of counts. The CDR3 is 14 amino acids. The V gene's germline CDR1 is LGHDT and CDR2 YNNKEL (reference sequence). The V and J ends lost 0 bases and 4 bases, in that order; junction bases with no gene match: 2. The data belong to a study of blood T cell repertoires in COVID-19. Background on the study: T cells, B-cell-depleted T cells, or PBMCs supplied cDNA or gDNA.

Authors' analysis steps: From reference gene primer amplification, estimates of nucleated cell counts were derived. Clones were sequenced by immunoSEQ multiplex PCR, and TCRdb holds only the in-frame ones, with some missing. D and trimming were read from the DNA, whereas the V and J calls and clone size are those reported in that table. The sample holds 120,000 to 150,000 clones, 75% to 85% seen once. Sample: peripheral blood. The chain recombines TRBV3-1 (or the pseudogene TRBV3-2) with TRBJ1-2; the match to TRBD1 covers 7 bases. The clonotype was recovered from a man aged 45 to 65 with acute or convalescent COVID-19. CDR3 residues: CASSQDTGAYGYTF. The CDR3 bases are TGTGCCAGCAGCCAAGATACAGGGGCCTATGGCTACACCTTC.